The clone carrying this TCR beta chain was observed a handful of times. The data were taken from a study of technical replicates of blood from a handful of donors. The method was immunoSEQ multiplex PCR; TCRdb's version includes in-frame clones alone and lacks a portion of them. The table includes 65,000 to 75,000 clones, approximately 86% detected once. The length of the CDR3 is 11 residues. CDR1 and CDR2 (germline): ENHRY, SYGVKD. The germline V and J ends were trimmed by 2 bases and 5 bases, with 3 bases remaining between them. The sequenced sample consisted of PBMCs. This chain links TRBV10-3 with TRBJ1-1, with D unclear. The source of this sequence is a human donor in good health. Some clones in this sample may be carry-over from other donors' samples. This chain's CDR3 is CAISERTEAFF. In DNA, the CDR3 is TGTGCCATCAGTGAGCGGACTGAAGCTTTCTTT.